The T cell receptor beta chain described here comes from a study of T-cell memory formation after mild COVID-19. Study summary: TCR clustering was largely donor specific. Whole-study results and caveats: Clones that got smaller from day 15 to 85 had even CD4/CD8, while clones growing later tipped toward CD4+. Largely, contracting CD4+ clones fell within CM and EM, and contracting CD8+ clones within EMRA.

This clonotype was observed a few times. Its antigen remains unidentified. This CDR3 is 16 amino acids long. Germline V gene sequence: CDR1 MNHEY, CDR2 SVGEGT. The V gene end was trimmed by 5 bases and the J gene end by 1 base; junction bases not matched to a gene: 4. Amplification by 5'RACE using constant-segment primers produced TCR alpha and TCR beta cDNA libraries that carried sample barcodes and UMIs. TCRdb passed the 5' RACE reads through MiXCR, listing each CDR3 protein once. The table lists about half a million distinct CDR3 sequences, 18% of them singletons. This rearrangement joins TRBV6-2 or TRBV6-3 to TRBJ2-2; 10 bases align to TRBD2. The receptor was derived from an adult woman who had mild COVID-19 (a few samples of this study predate the infection). Cell type and time point are not known. Sequenced sample: PBMCs or a T cell subset sorted from them (not recorded which). Here the CDR3 reads CASSRTSGLNTGELFF. Here the CDR3 DNA reads TGTGCCAGCAGTAGGACTAGCGGATTGAACACCGGGGAGCTGTTTTTT.